The clone carrying this T cell receptor (beta chain) was detected only a few times. Its specificity is not known. PCR amplification relied on 60 Vbeta primers (plus 13 Jbeta primers). Measured with immunoSEQ multiplex PCR; TCRdb has only the in-frame clones, and not every one. The sample consists of around 150,000 clones, 60% to 85% of them appearing once. This specimen belongs to a study of cytomegalovirus exposure and HLA in healthy donors. The V and J ends lost 2 bases and 1 base, in that order; junction bases with no gene match: 7. The CDR3 length is 15 residues. The germline V gene has CDR1 GTSNPN and CDR2 SVGIG (reference sequence). General study results and limits: Earlier findings revealed that most TCR beta V segments proved productive either about 87% or about 30% of the time. Excluded were some V segments that proved indistinguishable, including TRBV6-2 and TRBV6-3.

The clonotype comes from a male donor in good health and CMV-seropositive. V and J are TRBV30 and TRBJ1-1; 7 bases fit TRBD1. Sequencing was carried out using PBMCs. The CDR3 is CAWSYLTGKNTEAFF. The CDR3 bases are TGTGCCTGGAGTTACCTGACAGGGAAGAACACTGAAGCTTTCTTT.